What follows is one T cell receptor beta chain and its context. This sample was included in a study of blood T cell repertoires in COVID-19. V trimming: 1 base; J trimming: 4 bases; junction bases outside the gene matches: 3. This CDR3 has 16 amino acids. The V gene's germline CDR1 is MNHEY and CDR2 SVGAGI. Using immunoSEQ multiplex PCR, the repertoire was profiled, and TCRdb retains in-frame clones only, with some absent. Of around 150,000 clones in the sample, under 95% were seen once. This chain connects TRBV6-5 to TRBJ2-2; 10 bases agree with TRBD2. Sequenced material: peripheral blood. The receptor's source is a man between 60 and 70 years old with active or convalescent COVID-19. CDR3 loop: CASSYWLAGATGELFF. CDR3 DNA: TGTGCCAGCAGTTACTGGCTAGCGGGGGCCACCGGGGAGCTGTTTTTT.